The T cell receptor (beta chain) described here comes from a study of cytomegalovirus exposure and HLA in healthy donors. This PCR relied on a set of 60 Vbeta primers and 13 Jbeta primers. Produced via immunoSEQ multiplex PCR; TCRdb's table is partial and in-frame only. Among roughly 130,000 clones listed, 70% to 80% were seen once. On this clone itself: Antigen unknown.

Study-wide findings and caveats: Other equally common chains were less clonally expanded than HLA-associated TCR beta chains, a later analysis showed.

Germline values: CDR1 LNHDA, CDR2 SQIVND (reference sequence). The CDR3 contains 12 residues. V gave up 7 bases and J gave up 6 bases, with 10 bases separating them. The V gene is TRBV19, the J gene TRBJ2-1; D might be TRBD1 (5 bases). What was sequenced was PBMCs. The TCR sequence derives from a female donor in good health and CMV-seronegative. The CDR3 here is CASKAGINEQFF. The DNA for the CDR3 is TGTGCCAGTAAGGCAGGGATCAATGAGCAGTTCTTC.